This TCR beta chain was captured in a study of CD8+CD57+ T cells in acquired aplastic anemia. Study outcomes and limitations: Patients and controls shared roughly 30 CD8+ CDR3 sequences, which appeared highly expressed in patients and within their immunodominant clones.

Worth noting for this clonotype: Its specificity is not known.

According to the study, genomic DNA was the template for TCR beta VDJ and CDR3 profiling. TCRdb passed the reads through MiXCR, listing each CDR3 protein once. This sample has approximately 81,000 distinct CDR3 sequences, with 40% to 55% found just once. The V end lost 4 bases, the J end lost 4 bases, and 16 bases lay between the germline ends. CDR3 length: 15 residues. Germline CDR1 reads ENHRY; CDR2 reads SYGVKD. Sequencing was done on a sample of sorted CD4+, CD8+, or CD8+CD57+ T cells (not recorded which) from PBMCs. The TCR was taken from a human donor in good health, serving as a control. This chain connects TRBV10-3 to TRBJ1-1; D is uncertain. The CDR3 is CAISGPGSFGTEAFF. DNA of the CDR3: TGTGCCATCAGTGGCCCTGGAAGTTTCGGCACTGAAGCTTTCTTT.